These 15 T cell receptor beta chains originate from one sample sequenced in a study of blood T cell repertoires in COVID-19. Produced via immunoSEQ multiplex PCR; TCRdb's table is partial and in-frame only. The sample includes 250,000 to 400,000 clones, roughly 90% of them seen just once. Source material: PBMCs or T cells enriched from blood (not recorded which). The receptors were sampled from a man in his 60s who had recovered from COVID-19.

The CDR3 DNA reads TGTGCCAGTAGTATAGATCCTAGGGCAGGGGCCCCAGATACGCAGTATTTT. Translation: CASSIDPRAGAPDTQYF. The V call is TRBV19, the J call TRBJ2-3, with D possibly being TRBD1 (6 bases). This CDR3 spans 17 amino acids. Trimming cost V 0 bases and J 4 bases, with 17 bases left between them. The germline gives CDR1 LNHDA, CDR2 SQIVND (reference sequence).

The V gene is TRBV2, the J gene TRBJ1-2; unclear D gene. Between the trimmed V and J ends, which lost 6 bases and 1 base, there was a span of 9 bases. This CDR3 spans 13 amino acids. In germline, CDR1 is SNHLY, CDR2 FYNNEI. CDR3 loop: CASRRGFNYGYTF. CDR3 DNA: TGTGCCAGCAGGAGAGGTTTTAACTATGGCTACACCTTC.

The J gene is TRBJ2-7, the V gene TRBV4-1; TRBD2 matches at 8 bases. This CDR3 has 17 amino acids. CDR1 MGHRA and CDR2 YSYEKL come from the germline V gene. The V gene end was trimmed by 5 bases and the J gene end by 3 bases; junction bases not matched to a gene: 15. The CDR3 sequence: CASSVTSLAENLYEQYF. CDR3 DNA: TGCGCCAGCAGCGTCACCTCACTAGCGGAAAACCTCTACGAGCAGTACTTC.

CDR3 bases: TGTGCCAGCAGCGCGGGCCTCTCGGGGTACTACGAGCAGTACTTC. Encoded protein: CASSAGLSGYYEQYF. This rearrangement joins TRBV7-9 to TRBJ2-7; D might be TRBD2 (5 bases). Germline V lookup: CDR1 SEHNR, CDR2 FQNEAQ (reference sequence). The V and J ends lost 5 bases and 3 bases respectively, with 17 bases between them. The CDR3 is made up of 15 amino acids.

The rearrangement uses TRBV6-4 and TRBJ2-1, with 10 nucleotides matching TRBD1. Germline V gene sequence: CDR1 MRHNA, CDR2 SNTAGT. J gave up 6 bases and V 6 bases, and 8 bases lay outside the gene matches. CDR3 length equals 15 residues. The CDR3: CASSSGTGALNEQFF. The CDR3 region has the DNA TGTGCCAGCAGCTCCGGGACAGGGGCGCTCAATGAGCAGTTCTTC.

This rearrangement joins TRBV18 to TRBJ1-2; 10 positions agree with TRBD1. With 2 bases clipped from V and 0 bases from J, the junction kept 9 bases outside the gene matches. CDR1 and CDR2 (germline): KGHSH, LQKENI. The CDR3 extends over 18 amino acids. In DNA, the CDR3 is TGTGCCAGCTCACCAAATCCCGGGACAGGGGCTCCTAACTATGGCTACACCTTC. Its protein product is CASSPNPGTGAPNYGYTF.

V and J are TRBV24-1 and TRBJ2-3; no firm D call. The CDR3 runs 13 residues. The germline V gene encodes CDR1 KGHDR and CDR2 SFDVKD. V dropped 4 bases and J dropped 4 bases, with 8 bases sitting between them. CDR3 DNA: TGTGCCACCAGTGACTCTTATTCAGATACGCAGTATTTT. Its protein is CATSDSYSDTQYF.

V is TRBV4-1 and J is TRBJ2-5; the match to TRBD2 covers 16 bases. In germline, CDR1 is MGHRA, CDR2 YSYEKL. V trimming: 0 bases; J trimming: 2 bases; junction bases outside the gene matches: 0. CDR3 length: 17 residues. Here the CDR3 reads CASSQEGLAGGQETQYF. The CDR3 coding sequence is TGCGCCAGCAGCCAAGAGGGACTAGCGGGAGGGCAAGAGACCCAGTACTTC.

This clone was seen once. The chain uses TRBV7-9 and TRBJ2-5, with 9 bases identical to TRBD2. Germline trimming cut 5 bases from V and 5 bases from J; bases unmatched to any gene: 9. The germline CDR1 and CDR2 sequences are SEHNR and FQNEAQ (reference sequence). This CDR3 is built from 15 residues. The CDR3: CASSLLAGSLETQYF. The CDR3 coding sequence is TGTGCCAGCAGCCTTCTAGCGGGATCACTGGAGACCCAGTACTTC.

This clone has a handful of counts. Other DNA sequences from this sample encode an identical CDR3 as well. The chain carries TRBV27 and TRBJ1-1; no definite D call. Germline V gives CDR1 MNHEY, CDR2 SMNVEV (reference sequence). V was trimmed by 3 bases and J by 1 base, leaving 6 bases between them. This CDR3 contains 13 residues. As DNA, the CDR3 is TGTGCCAGCAGTTTGGGAGCGAACACTGAAGCTTTCTTT. Amino acids: CASSLGANTEAFF.

The rearrangement joins TRBV18 to TRBJ1-2, with 12 bases lining up with TRBD1. CDR3 length equals 14 residues. V shed 5 bases and J 7 bases; nucleotides not matched to a gene: 5. From germline, CDR1 is KGHSH and CDR2 LQKENI. CDR3: CASSTGTGGGGYTF. The CDR3, as DNA: TGTGCCAGCTCAACCGGGACAGGGGGCGGTGGCTACACCTTC.

The chain joins TRBV5-1 to TRBJ2-1, with 7 bases lining up with TRBD1. This CDR3 is 15 amino acids long. With V trimmed by 4 bases and J by 8 bases, 12 bases remained unmatched. The germline gives CDR1 SGHRS, CDR2 YFSETQ. The CDR3, as DNA: TGCGCCAGCAGCGTTCTCTCCGGACAGGTCGATGAGCAGTTCTTC. This sequence encodes CASSVLSGQVDEQFF.

V gene TRBV19 combines with J gene TRBJ1-4; D is unresolved. Trimming pared 6 bases from V and 2 bases from J, leaving 13 bases between. The CDR3 sequence is 15 residues long. Germline V gene lookup returns CDR1 LNHDA and CDR2 SQIVND (reference sequence). Here the CDR3 reads CASRTLGFTNEKLFF. CDR3 DNA: TGTGCCAGTAGGACCCTCGGGTTTACTAATGAAAAACTGTTTTTT.

CDR3 nucleotide sequence: TGTGCCAGCAGCCAAGTGGCCTGGAGTGAGCAGTTCTTC. This sequence encodes CASSQVAWSEQFF. The J gene is TRBJ2-1, the V gene TRBV3-1 (or the pseudogene TRBV3-2); D is unclear. The CDR3 totals 13 residues. V dropped 1 base and J dropped 9 bases, with 10 bases sitting between them. Per germline, CDR1 LGHDT and CDR2 YNNKEL (reference sequence).

The chain has TRBV5-6 and TRBJ1-4, with a possible D match to TRBD1 (5 bases). V was shortened by 1 base and J by 5 bases, with 9 bases between the two germline ends. The CDR3 runs to 14 residues. Per germline, CDR1 SGHDT and CDR2 YYEEEE. The CDR3 loop is CASSLLGRNEKLFF. The DNA for the CDR3 is TGTGCCAGCAGCTTGTTGGGGCGGAATGAAAAACTGTTTTTT.